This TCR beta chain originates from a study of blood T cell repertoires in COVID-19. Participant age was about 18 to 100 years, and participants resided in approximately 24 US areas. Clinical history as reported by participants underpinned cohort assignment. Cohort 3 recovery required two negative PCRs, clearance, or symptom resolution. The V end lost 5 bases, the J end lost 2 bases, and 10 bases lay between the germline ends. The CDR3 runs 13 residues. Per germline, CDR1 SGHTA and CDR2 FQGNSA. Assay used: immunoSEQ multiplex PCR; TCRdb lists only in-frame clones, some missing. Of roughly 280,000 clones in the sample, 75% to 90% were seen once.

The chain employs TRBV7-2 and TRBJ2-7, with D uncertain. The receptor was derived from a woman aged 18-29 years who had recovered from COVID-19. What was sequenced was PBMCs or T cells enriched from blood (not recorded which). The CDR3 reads CASSAALPYEQYF. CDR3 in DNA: TGTGCCAGCAGCGCGGCATTACCCTACGAGCAGTACTTC.